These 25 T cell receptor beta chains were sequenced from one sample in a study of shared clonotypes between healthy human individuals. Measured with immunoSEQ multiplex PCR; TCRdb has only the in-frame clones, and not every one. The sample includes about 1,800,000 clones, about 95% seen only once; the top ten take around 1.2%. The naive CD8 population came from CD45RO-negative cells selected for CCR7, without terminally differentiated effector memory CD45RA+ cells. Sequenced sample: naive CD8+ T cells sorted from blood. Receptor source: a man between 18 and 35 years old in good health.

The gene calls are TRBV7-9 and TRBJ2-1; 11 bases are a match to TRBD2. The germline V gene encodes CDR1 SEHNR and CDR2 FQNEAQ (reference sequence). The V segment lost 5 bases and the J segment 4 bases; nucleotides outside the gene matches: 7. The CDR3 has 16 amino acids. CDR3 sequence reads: CASSAATSGIYNEQFF. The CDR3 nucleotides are TGTGCCAGCAGCGCCGCGACTAGCGGGATATACAATGAGCAGTTCTTC.

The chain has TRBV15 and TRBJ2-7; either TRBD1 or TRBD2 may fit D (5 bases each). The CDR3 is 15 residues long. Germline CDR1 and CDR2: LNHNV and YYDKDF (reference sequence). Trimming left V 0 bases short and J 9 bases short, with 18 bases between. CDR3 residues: CATSRDLGDPPGQYF. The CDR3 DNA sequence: TGTGCCACCAGCAGAGATTTGGGGGACCCCCCTGGGCAGTACTTC.

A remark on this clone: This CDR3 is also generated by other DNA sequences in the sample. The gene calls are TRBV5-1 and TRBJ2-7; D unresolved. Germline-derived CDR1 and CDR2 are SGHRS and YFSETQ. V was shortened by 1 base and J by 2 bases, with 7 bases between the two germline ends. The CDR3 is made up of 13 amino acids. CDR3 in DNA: TGCGCCAGCAGCTTGACCGATCCCTACGAGCAGTACTTC. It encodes CASSLTDPYEQYF. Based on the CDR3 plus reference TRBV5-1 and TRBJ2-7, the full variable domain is KAGVTQTPRYLIKTRGQQVTLSCSPISGHRSVSWYQQTPGQGLQFLFEYFSETQRNKGNFPGRFSGRQFSNSRSEMNVSTLELGDSALYLCASSLTDPYEQYFGPGTRLTVT.

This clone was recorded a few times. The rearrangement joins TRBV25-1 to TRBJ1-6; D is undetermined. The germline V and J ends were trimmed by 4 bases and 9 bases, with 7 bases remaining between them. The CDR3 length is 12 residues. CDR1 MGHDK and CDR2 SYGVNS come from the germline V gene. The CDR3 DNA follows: TGTGCCAGCAGTGTGGGTATTTCACCCCTCCACTTT. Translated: CASSVGISPLHF.

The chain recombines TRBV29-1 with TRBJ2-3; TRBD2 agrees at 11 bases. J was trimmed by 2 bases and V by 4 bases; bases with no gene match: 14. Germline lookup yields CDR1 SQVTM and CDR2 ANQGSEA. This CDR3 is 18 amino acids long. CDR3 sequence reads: CSVVSRASGRILTDTQYF. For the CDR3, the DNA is TGCAGCGTTGTCAGTCGGGCTAGCGGGAGGATCCTCACAGATACGCAGTATTTT.

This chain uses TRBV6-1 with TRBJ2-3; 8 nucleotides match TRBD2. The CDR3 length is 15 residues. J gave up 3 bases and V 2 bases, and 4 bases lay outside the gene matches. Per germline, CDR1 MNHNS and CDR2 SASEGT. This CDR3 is CASSEYREGTDTQYF. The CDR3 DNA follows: TGTGCCAGCAGTGAATACCGGGAGGGTACAGATACGCAGTATTTT.

The CDR3 is CASSLGAGDEQYF. As DNA, the CDR3 is TGTGCCAGCAGTCTTGGAGCGGGGGACGAGCAGTACTTC. The chain joins TRBV7-2 to TRBJ2-7; 8 nucleotides align to TRBD2. The CDR3 is 13 residues long. Per germline, CDR1 SGHTA and CDR2 FQGNSA. Germline trimming cut 6 bases from V and 5 bases from J; bases unmatched to any gene: 6.

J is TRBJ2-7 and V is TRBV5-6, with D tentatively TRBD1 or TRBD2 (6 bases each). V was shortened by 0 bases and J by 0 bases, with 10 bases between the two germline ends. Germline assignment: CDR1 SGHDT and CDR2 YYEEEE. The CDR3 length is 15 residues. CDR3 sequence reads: CASSLEGGISYEQYF. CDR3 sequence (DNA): TGTGCCAGCAGCTTGGAGGGGGGCATCTCCTACGAGCAGTACTTC.

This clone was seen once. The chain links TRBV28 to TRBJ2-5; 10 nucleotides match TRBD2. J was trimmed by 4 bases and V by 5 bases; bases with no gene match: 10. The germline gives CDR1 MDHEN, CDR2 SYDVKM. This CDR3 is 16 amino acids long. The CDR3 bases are TGTGCCAGCAGTACCCTACTAGCGGGGAAGGGAGAGACCCAGTACTTC. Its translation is CASSTLLAGKGETQYF. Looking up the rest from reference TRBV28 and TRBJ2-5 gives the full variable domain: DVKVTQSSRYLVKRTGEKVFLECVQDMDHENMFWYRQDPGLGLRLIYFSYDVKMKEKGDIPEGYSVSREKKERFSLILESASTNQTSMYLCASSTLLAGKGETQYFGPGTRLLVL.

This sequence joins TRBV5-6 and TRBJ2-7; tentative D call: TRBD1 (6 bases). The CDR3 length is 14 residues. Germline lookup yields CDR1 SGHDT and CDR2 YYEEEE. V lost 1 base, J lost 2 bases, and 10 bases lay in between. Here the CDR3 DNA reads TGTGCCAGCAGCTTGTGGCAGGGGACCTACGAGCAGTACTTC. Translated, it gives CASSLWQGTYEQYF.

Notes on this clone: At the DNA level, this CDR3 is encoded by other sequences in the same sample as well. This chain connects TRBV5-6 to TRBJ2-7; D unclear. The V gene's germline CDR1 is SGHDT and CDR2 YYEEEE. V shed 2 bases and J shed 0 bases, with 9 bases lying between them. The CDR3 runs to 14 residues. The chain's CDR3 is CASSLAASSYEQYF. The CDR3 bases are TGTGCCAGCAGCTTAGCAGCGTCCTCCTACGAGCAGTACTTC.

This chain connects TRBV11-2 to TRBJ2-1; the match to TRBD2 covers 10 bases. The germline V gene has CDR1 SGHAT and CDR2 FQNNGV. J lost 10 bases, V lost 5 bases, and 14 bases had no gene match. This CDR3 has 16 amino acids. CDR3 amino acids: CASSVLAGEGKEEQFF. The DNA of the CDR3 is TGTGCCAGCAGCGTCCTAGCGGGAGAGGGGAAAGAAGAGCAGTTCTTC.

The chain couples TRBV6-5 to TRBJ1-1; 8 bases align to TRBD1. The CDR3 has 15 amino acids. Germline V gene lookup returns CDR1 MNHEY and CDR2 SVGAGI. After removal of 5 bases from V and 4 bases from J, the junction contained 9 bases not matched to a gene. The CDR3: CASSVLGQVSTEAFF. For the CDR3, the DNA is TGTGCCAGCAGTGTATTGGGACAGGTTAGCACTGAAGCTTTCTTT.

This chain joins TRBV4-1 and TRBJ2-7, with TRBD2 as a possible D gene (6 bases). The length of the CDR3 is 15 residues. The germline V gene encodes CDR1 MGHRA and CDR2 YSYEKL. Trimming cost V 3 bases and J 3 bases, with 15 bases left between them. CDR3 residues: CASSQVGLSNYEQYF. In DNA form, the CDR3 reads TGCGCCAGCAGCCAGGTGGGACTCTCAAACTACGAGCAGTACTTC.

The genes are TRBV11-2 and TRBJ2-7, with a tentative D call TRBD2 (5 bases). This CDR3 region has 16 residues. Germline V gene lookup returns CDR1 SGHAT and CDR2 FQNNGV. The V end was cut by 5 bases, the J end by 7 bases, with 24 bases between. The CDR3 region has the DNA TGTGCCAGCAGCCCACGAGCGGTGGCAGGCCGTTTGGAGCAGTACTTC. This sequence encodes CASSPRAVAGRLEQYF.

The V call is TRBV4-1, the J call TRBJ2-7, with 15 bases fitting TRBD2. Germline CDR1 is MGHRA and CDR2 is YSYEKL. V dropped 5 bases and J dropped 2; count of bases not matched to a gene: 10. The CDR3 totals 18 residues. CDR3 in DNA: TGCGCCAGCAGCTCCAGCCCGGGACTAGCGGGGGGAACCTACGAGCAGTACTTC. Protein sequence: CASSSSPGLAGGTYEQYF.

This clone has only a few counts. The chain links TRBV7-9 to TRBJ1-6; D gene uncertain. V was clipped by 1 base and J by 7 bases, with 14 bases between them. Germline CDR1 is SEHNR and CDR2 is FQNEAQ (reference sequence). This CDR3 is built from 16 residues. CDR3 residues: CASSLEPRVGNSPLHF. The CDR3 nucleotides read TGTGCCAGCAGCTTAGAGCCCCGGGTGGGGAATTCACCCCTCCACTTT.

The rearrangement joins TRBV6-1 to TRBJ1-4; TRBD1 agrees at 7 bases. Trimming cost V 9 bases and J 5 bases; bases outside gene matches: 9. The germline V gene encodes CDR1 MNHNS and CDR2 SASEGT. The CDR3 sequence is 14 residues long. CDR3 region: CASSLTGTNEKLFF. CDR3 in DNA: TGTGCCAGTAGTTTGACAGGGACCAATGAAAAACTGTTTTTT.

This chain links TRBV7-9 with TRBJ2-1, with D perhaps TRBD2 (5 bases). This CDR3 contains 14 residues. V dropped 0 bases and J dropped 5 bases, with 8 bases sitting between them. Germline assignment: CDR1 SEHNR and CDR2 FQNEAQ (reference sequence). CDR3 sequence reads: CASSLAGEDNEQFF. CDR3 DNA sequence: TGTGCCAGCAGCTTAGCGGGAGAGGACAATGAGCAGTTCTTC.

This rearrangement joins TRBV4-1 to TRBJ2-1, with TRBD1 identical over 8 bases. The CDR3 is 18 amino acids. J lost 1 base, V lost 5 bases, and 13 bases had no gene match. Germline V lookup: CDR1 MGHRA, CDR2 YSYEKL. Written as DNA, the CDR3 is TGCGCCAGCAGCTCCCATCCCGCCGACAGGGGTTCCTACAATGAGCAGTTCTTC. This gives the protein CASSSHPADRGSYNEQFF.

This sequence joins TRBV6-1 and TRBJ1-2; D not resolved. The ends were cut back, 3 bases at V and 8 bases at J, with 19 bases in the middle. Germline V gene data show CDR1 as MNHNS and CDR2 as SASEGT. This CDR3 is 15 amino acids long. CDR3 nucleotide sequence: TGTGCCAGCAGTGAGGAGCCCCTGCTCTTGGGCGGCTACACCTTC. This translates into CASSEEPLLLGGYTF.

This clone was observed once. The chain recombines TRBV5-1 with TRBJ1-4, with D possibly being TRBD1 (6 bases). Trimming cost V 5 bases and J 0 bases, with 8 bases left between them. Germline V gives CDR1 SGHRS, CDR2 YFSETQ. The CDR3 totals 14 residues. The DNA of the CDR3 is TGCGCCAGCAGTTACAGGGCAACTAATGAAAAACTGTTTTTT. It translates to CASSYRATNEKLFF.

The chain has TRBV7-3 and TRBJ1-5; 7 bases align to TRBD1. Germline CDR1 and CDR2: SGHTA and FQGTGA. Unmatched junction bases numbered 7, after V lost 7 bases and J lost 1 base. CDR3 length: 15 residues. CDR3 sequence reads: CASTRQGCSNQPQHF. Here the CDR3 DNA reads TGTGCCAGCACCAGACAGGGCTGCAGCAATCAGCCCCAGCATTTT.

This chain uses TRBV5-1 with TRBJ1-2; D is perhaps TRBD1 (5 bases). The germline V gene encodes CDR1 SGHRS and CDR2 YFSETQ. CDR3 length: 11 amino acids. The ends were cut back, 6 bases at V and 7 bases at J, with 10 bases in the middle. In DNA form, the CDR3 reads TGCGCCAGCACCTCGGGGGGTGGCTACACCTTC. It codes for CASTSGGGYTF.

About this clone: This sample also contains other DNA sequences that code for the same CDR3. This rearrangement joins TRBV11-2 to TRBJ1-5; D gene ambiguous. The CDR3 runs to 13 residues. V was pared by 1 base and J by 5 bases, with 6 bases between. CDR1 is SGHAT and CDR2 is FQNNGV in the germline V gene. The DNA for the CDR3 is TGTGCCAGCAGCTTAGGCCCCTATCAGCCCCAGCATTTT. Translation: CASSLGPYQPQHF.